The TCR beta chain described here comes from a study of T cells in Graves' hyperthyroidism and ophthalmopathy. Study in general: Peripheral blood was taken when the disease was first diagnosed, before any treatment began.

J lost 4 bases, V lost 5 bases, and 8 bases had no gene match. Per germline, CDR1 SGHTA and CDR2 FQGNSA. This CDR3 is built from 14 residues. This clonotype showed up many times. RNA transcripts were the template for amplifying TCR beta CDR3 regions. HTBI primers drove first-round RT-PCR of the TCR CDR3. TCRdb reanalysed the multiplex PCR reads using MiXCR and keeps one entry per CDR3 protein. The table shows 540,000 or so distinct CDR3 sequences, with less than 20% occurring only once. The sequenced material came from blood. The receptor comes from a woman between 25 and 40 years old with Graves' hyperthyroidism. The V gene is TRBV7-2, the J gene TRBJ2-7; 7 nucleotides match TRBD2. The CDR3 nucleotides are TGTGCCAGCAGCCGGGGGGTAGCGGTGTACGAGCAGTACTTC. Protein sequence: CASSRGVAVYEQYF.